What follows is one TCR beta chain and its context. Per the authors' pipeline: The authors estimated nucleated cell counts from reference gene primer amplification. Here immunoSEQ multiplex PCR was the method, and the copy in TCRdb shows in-frame clones only, minus some. Clone size and V and J calls were adopted from that table, with D and trimming inferred from the DNA. The sample has about 250,000 clones; roughly 86% are singletons. One Seattle source followed patients from active infection through their disease course. These data are taken from a study of blood T cell repertoires in COVID-19. Study as a whole: Material from acute and convalescent COVID-19 was sourced from the United States, Italy and Spain.

Input material: peripheral blood. This TCR was sampled from a woman aged 80 or over with COVID-19, enrolled during active disease.

The CDR3 region has the DNA TGCAGCGTTGAGACAGGGGGAGACGAAAAACTGTTTTTT. It is translated as CSVETGGDEKLFF. This rearrangement joins TRBV29-1 to TRBJ1-4; TRBD1 matches 9 bases. This CDR3 is built from 13 residues. Germline CDR1 reads SQVTM; CDR2 reads ANQGSEA. J gave up 8 bases and V 3 bases, and 4 bases lay outside the gene matches.